This T cell receptor (beta chain) was documented in a study of response to subunit inactivated influenza vaccine. Note on this clonotype: The antigen is unknown.

General study points: The authors suggested that few new T cells are recruited per seasonal influenza vaccination.

TCRdb fed the RT-PCR reads into MiXCR, producing one record per CDR3 protein. Of some 550,000 distinct CDR3 sequences listed, roughly 25% are singletons. This CDR3 comprises 16 residues. Germline CDR1 and CDR2: SGHDT and YYEEEE. The V end was cut by 4 bases, the J end by 8 bases, with 22 bases between. This sample was shared with a second study, whose subject was T cells expressing NK-cell markers. Per that paper: 5'RACE template switching with UMIs produced the TCR beta cDNA. Each TCR beta repertoire originated in sorted T cells that were CD3+CD56+NKG2C+, CD3+CD56+NKG2C- or CD3+CD56-NKG2C+. Dominant NKG2C+ clonotypes accounted for roughly 1.0-7.0% of CD8+ T cells in a handful of donors.

The rearrangement uses TRBV5-6 and TRBJ2-1, with D perhaps matching TRBD1 (6 bases). The input for sequencing was CD4+ T cells sorted from PBMCs, taken about 11 days after vaccination. This TCR was recovered from a man aged 45-60 years who received an inactivated influenza vaccine. In DNA form, the CDR3 reads TGTGCCAGCAGCCCCTCTCTCTGGGGGCCCCCATATGAGCAGTTCTTC. It specifies CASSPSLWGPPYEQFF. Full variable domain (remainder filled in from reference TRBV5-6 and TRBJ2-1): DAGVTQSPTHLIKTRGQQVTLRCSPKSGHDTVSWYQQALGQGPQFIFQYYEEEERQRGNFPDRFSGHQFPNYSSELNVNALLLGDSALYLCASSPSLWGPPYEQFFGPGTRLTVL.